One and the same sample provided the 12 T cell receptor beta chains below, sequenced in a study of blood T cell repertoires in COVID-19. Sequenced by immunoSEQ multiplex PCR; TCRdb stores in-frame clones only, minus some. The sample consists of about 210,000 clones, almost 85% of them appearing once. Input material: peripheral blood. The receptors originated from a middle-aged woman with acute or convalescent COVID-19.

The chain has TRBV6-5 and TRBJ2-2, with a tentative D call TRBD1 (5 bases). This CDR3 has 14 residues. CDR1 is MNHEY and CDR2 is SVGAGI in the germline V gene. V lost 1 base to trimming and J lost 4 bases, with 7 bases between them. The CDR3 protein is CASSYLGPTGELFF. CDR3 sequence (DNA): TGTGCCAGCAGTTACTTGGGGCCCACCGGGGAGCTGTTTTTT.

The chain carries TRBV7-2 and TRBJ2-5, with a possible D match to TRBD1 (6 bases). CDR3 length: 13 amino acids. V lost 7 bases and J lost 3, with 12 bases in between. CDR1 and CDR2 from the germline V gene are SGHTA and FQGNSA. In DNA form, the CDR3 reads TGTGCCAGCACTCTGGGACAAAAAGAGACCCAGTACTTC. This sequence encodes CASTLGQKETQYF. The entire variable domain, with the rest obtained from reference TRBV7-2 and TRBJ2-5, is as follows: GAGVSQSPSNKVTEKGKDVELRCDPISGHTALYWYRQSLGQGLEFLIYFQGNSAPDKSGLPSDRFSAERTGGSVSTLTIQRTQQEDSAVYLCASTLGQKETQYFGPGTRLLVL.

The rearrangement links TRBV27 to TRBJ2-1; 8 bases are a match to TRBD1. The CDR3 is 13 residues long. CDR1 is MNHEY and CDR2 is SMNVEV in the germline V gene (reference sequence). V lost 2 bases, J lost 8 bases, and 2 bases stayed unmatched. CDR3 nucleotide sequence: TGTGCCAGCAGTTTAGACAGGGGAGATGAGCAGTTCTTC. Its protein is CASSLDRGDEQFF.

The gene calls are TRBV7-9 and TRBJ2-5, with 11 bases matching TRBD1. V was clipped by 5 bases and J by 1 base; unmatched bases: 3. CDR3 length: 15 residues. Germline V lookup: CDR1 SEHNR, CDR2 FQNEAQ (reference sequence). CDR3 sequence reads: CASSPGQGAQETQYF. The CDR3 nucleotides read TGTGCCAGCAGCCCAGGACAGGGGGCCCAAGAGACCCAGTACTTC.

The chain is built from TRBV4-2 and TRBJ2-7, with a weak D call TRBD2 (6 bases). CDR1 LGHNA and CDR2 YNFKEQ come from the germline V gene. V gave up 5 bases and J gave up 2 bases, with 16 bases separating them. The CDR3 covers 15 residues. The CDR3 here is CASSWSVEGPYEQYF. In DNA, the CDR3 is TGTGCCAGCAGCTGGAGCGTGGAGGGCCCCTACGAGCAGTACTTC.

The V and J genes are TRBV5-1 and TRBJ1-5; D may be TRBD1 (5 bases). The CDR3 has 14 residues. The V gene lost 4 bases and the J gene lost 4 bases, with 12 bases spanning the gap. The germline CDR1 and CDR2 sequences are SGHRS and YFSETQ. The DNA for the CDR3 is TGCGCCAGCAGCACAGACAGCCCGAATCAGCCCCAGCATTTT. Translating gives CASSTDSPNQPQHF. Filled out from reference TRBV5-1 and TRBJ1-5, the complete variable domain reads KAGVTQTPRYLIKTRGQQVTLSCSPISGHRSVSWYQQTPGQGLQFLFEYFSETQRNKGNFPGRFSGRQFSNSRSEMNVSTLELGDSALYLCASSTDSPNQPQHFGDGTRLSIL.

As DNA, the CDR3 is TGCGCCAGCAGCTTGAGCGGGGGCACCTACGAGCAGTACTTC. As protein: CASSLSGGTYEQYF. The chain links TRBV5-1 to TRBJ2-7; 8 nucleotides align to TRBD2. There are 14 residues in the CDR3. CDR1 and CDR2 (germline): SGHRS, YFSETQ. V lost 1 base and J lost 2; bases outside the gene matches: 2.

The chain recombines TRBV20-1 with TRBJ1-2; D might be TRBD1 (6 bases). Germline CDR1 and CDR2: DFQATT and SNEGSKA (reference sequence). This CDR3 comprises 14 residues. V gave up 6 bases and J gave up 4 bases, with 18 bases separating them. The CDR3 reads CSASVTEGVYGYTF. The CDR3 nucleotides are TGCAGTGCAAGTGTGACAGAGGGGGTCTATGGCTACACCTTC.

This chain uses TRBV11-2 with TRBJ2-7; D remains ambiguous. Trimming pared 0 bases from V and 3 bases from J, leaving 12 bases between. CDR3 length: 15 residues. CDR1 and CDR2 from the germline V gene are SGHAT and FQNNGV. DNA for the CDR3: TGTGCCAGCAGCTTAGAATTTGGAGTAGGCTACGAGCAGTACTTC. This codes for CASSLEFGVGYEQYF.

The count of this clone is one. Other DNA sequences in this sample translate to the same CDR3. This chain connects TRBV10-3 to TRBJ1-2, with 7 nucleotides matching TRBD1. The CDR3 is made up of 13 amino acids. Germline V gene data show CDR1 as ENHRY and CDR2 as SYGVKD. The trim removed 6 bases at V and 6 bases at J, leaving 7 bases unmatched. CDR3 protein: CAISPTGVDGYTF. The DNA for the CDR3 is TGTGCCATCAGCCCTACAGGGGTCGATGGCTACACCTTC.

The chain employs TRBV9 and TRBJ1-6, with 7 nucleotides matching TRBD1. The J segment lost 7 bases and the V segment lost 5 bases, leaving 6 bases of the junction unmatched. Germline V gene sequence: CDR1 SGDLS, CDR2 YYNGEE. The CDR3 totals 14 residues. The CDR3 nucleotides are TGTGCCAGCAGTGCAGACAGGGCCAATTCACCCCTCCACTTT. Translating gives CASSADRANSPLHF.

CDR3 amino acids: CASSLKAAGLLYNEQFF. The DNA for the CDR3 is TGCGCCAGCAGCTTGAAGGCAGCGGGGTTACTTTACAATGAGCAGTTCTTC. V and J are TRBV5-1 and TRBJ2-1; 7 bases map to TRBD2. Germline CDR1 and CDR2: SGHRS and YFSETQ. The trim removed 1 base at V and 4 bases at J, leaving 11 bases unmatched. This CDR3 has 17 residues.